Below are 3 T cell receptor beta chains sequenced from a single sample in a study of shared clonotypes between healthy human individuals. Sequencing was performed with immunoSEQ multiplex PCR; in TCRdb, only in-frame clones are kept and a portion is missing. The data show roughly 700,000 clones, 90% seen once. The sample was memory CD8+ T cells from PBMCs. Described subset: CD45RO+ cells pooled with CCR7-negative TemRA cells. The receptor source for this set is a man aged 18 to 29 in good health. Some clones in this sample may be carry-over from other donors' samples.

This clone was observed a single time. The chain recombines TRBV10-1 with TRBJ2-7; D possibly corresponds to TRBD1 (5 bases). The germline CDR1 and CDR2 sequences are WNHNN and SYGVQD (reference sequence). V lost 1 base to trimming and J lost 3 bases, with 10 bases between them. The CDR3 covers 14 residues. CDR3 in amino acids: CASSEYGQGYEQYF. CDR3 DNA: TGCGCCAGCAGTGAGTATGGGCAGGGCTACGAGCAGTACTTC.

The gene calls are TRBV5-4 and TRBJ1-2; D remains ambiguous. This CDR3 comprises 12 residues. V was cut by 0 bases and J by 6 bases, with 6 bases left in between. In germline, CDR1 is SGHNT, CDR2 YYREEE (reference sequence). The CDR3 nucleotides are TGTGCCAGCAGCTTGGATCAAAATGGCTACACCTTC. It codes for CASSLDQNGYTF.

This clone was observed a single time. This rearrangement joins TRBV27 to TRBJ2-7; D may correspond to TRBD1 or TRBD2 (6 bases each). Germline values: CDR1 MNHEY, CDR2 SMNVEV (reference sequence). The CDR3 has 13 residues. V was trimmed by 6 bases and J by 6 bases, leaving 15 bases between them. The CDR3 spells CASSPPGAIEQYF. CDR3 DNA sequence: TGTGCCAGCAGCCCCCCGGGGGCAATCGAGCAGTACTTC.